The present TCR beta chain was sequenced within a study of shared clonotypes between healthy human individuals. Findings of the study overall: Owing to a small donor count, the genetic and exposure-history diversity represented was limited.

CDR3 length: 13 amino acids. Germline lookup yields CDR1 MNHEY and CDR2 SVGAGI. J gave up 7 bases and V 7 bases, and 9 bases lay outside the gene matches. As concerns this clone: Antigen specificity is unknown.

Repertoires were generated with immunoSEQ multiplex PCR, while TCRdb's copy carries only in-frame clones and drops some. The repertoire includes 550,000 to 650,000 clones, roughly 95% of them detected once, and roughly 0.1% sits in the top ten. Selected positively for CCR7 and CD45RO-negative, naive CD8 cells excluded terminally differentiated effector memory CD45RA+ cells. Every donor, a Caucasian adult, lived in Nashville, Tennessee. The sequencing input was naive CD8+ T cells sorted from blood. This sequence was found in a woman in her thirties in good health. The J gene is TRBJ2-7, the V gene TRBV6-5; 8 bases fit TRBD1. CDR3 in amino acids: CASIPYTGGEQYF. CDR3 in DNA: TGTGCCAGCATACCCTACACAGGGGGAGAGCAGTACTTC.